This T cell receptor (beta chain) came from a study of blood T cell repertoires in COVID-19. Turning to the study itself: Specimens from acute and convalescent COVID-19 originated in the United States, Italy and Spain.

Assay: immunoSEQ multiplex PCR; the TCRdb copy retains only in-frame clones and omits some. This repertoire shows approximately 280,000 clones, around 90% found once; its top ten account for approximately 7.5%. The CDR3 runs to 16 residues. Germline V CDR1 and CDR2: LGHNA, YNFKEQ. V lost 3 bases, J lost 0 bases, and 7 bases stayed unmatched. Sequencing was done on a sample of peripheral blood. The TCR comes from a woman in her 30s with COVID-19, enrolled during active disease. The chain combines TRBV4-2 with TRBJ1-2; 7 bases align to TRBD1. CDR3 sequence reads: CASSQHRTGSNYGYTF. The CDR3 coding sequence is TGTGCCAGCAGCCAGCACAGGACAGGATCTAACTATGGCTACACCTTC.